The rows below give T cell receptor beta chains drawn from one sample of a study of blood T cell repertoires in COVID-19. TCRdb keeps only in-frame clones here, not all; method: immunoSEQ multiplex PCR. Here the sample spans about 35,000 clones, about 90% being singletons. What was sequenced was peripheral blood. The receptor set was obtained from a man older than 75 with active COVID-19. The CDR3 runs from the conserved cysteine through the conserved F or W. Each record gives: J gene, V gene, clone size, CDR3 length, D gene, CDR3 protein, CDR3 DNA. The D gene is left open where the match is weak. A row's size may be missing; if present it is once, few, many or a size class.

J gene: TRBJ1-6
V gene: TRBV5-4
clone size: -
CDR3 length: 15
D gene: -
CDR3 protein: CASSLTGGGHSPLHF
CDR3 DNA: TGTGCCAGCAGCTTGACGGGGGGAGGGCATTCACCCCTCCACTTT

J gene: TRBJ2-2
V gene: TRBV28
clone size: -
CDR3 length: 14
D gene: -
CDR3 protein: CASRGQTNTGELFF
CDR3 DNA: TGTGCCAGCCGAGGACAGACGAACACCGGGGAGCTGTTTTTT

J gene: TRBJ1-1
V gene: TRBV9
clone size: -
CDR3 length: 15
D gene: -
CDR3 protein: CASSVAGSSGSEAFF
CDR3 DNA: TGTGCCAGCAGCGTAGCTGGGTCCTCGGGGAGTGAAGCTTTCTTT

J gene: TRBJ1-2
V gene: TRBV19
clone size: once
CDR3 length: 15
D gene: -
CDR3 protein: CASSQPGLANYGYTF
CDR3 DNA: TGTGCCAGTAGTCAACCAGGGTTGGCTAACTATGGCTACACCTTC

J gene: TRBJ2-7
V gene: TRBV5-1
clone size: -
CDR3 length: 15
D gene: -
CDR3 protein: CASSSTGLNPYEQYF
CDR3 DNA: TGCGCCAGCAGCTCAACGGGACTGAATCCCTACGAGCAGTACTTC

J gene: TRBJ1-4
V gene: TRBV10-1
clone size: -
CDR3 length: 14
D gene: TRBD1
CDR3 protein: CASSEGGQGGKLFF
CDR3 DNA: TGCGCCAGCAGTGAAGGCGGACAGGGCGGAAAACTGTTTTTT

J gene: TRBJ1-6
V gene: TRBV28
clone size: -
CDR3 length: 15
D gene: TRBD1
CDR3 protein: CASSLSGQGFSPLHF
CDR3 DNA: TGTGCCAGCAGTTTATCGGGACAGGGTTTTTCACCCCTCCACTTT

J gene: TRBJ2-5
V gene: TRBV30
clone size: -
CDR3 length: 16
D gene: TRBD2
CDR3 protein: CAWRLSGGPSQETQYF
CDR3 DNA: TGTGCCTGGAGGTTGAGCGGGGGACCTTCACAAGAGACCCAGTACTTC

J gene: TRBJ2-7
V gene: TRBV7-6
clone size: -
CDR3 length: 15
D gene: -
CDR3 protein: CASSPAGPRPQEQYF
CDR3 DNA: TGTGCCAGCAGCCCCGCTGGCCCCAGGCCACAGGAGCAGTACTTC

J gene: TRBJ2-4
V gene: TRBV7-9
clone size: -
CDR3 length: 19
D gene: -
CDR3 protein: CASSLKSKAGAVGKNIQYF
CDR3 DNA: TGTGCCAGCAGCTTAAAGTCGAAGGCAGGGGCAGTGGGCAAAAACATTCAGTACTTC

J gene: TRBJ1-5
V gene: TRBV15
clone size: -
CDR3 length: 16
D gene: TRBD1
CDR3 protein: CATSRGDRGRNQPQHF
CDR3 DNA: TGTGCCACCAGCAGAGGGGACAGGGGGCGAAATCAGCCCCAGCATTTT

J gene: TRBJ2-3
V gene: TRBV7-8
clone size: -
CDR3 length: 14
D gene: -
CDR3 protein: CASSLRVSTDTQYF
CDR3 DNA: TGTGCCAGCAGCTTACGGGTTAGCACAGATACGCAGTATTTT

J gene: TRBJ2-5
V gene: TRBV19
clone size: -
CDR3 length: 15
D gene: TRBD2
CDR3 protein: CASSILSGGQETQYF
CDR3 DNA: TGTGCCAGTAGTATCCTCTCCGGGGGGCAAGAGACCCAGTACTTC

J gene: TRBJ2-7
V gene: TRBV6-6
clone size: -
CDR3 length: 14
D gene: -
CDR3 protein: CASTRGGHSYEQYF
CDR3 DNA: TGTGCCAGCACTAGGGGGGGTCACTCCTACGAGCAGTACTTC

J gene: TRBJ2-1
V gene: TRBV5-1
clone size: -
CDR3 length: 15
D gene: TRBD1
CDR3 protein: CASSPRQGWNNEQFF
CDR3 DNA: TGCGCCAGCAGCCCCCGACAGGGCTGGAACAATGAGCAGTTCTTC

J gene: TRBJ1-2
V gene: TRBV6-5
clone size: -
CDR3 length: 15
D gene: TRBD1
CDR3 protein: CASSTRTGVVDGYTF
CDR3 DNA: TGTGCCAGCAGTACCCGGACAGGCGTAGTAGATGGCTACACCTTC

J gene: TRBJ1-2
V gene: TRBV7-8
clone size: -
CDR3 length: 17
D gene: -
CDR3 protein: CASSLGGNQGTGYGYTF
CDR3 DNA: TGTGCCAGCAGCTTAGGTGGGAATCAGGGTACTGGCTATGGCTACACCTTC

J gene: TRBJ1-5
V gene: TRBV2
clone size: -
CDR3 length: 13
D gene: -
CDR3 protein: CASSAGHNQPQHF
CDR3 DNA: TGTGCCAGCAGTGCGGGTCATAATCAGCCCCAGCATTTT

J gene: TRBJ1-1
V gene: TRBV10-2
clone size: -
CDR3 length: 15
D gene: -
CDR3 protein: CASRPSTAMNTEAFF
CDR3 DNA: TGCGCCAGCAGACCTTCTACAGCTATGAACACTGAAGCTTTCTTT

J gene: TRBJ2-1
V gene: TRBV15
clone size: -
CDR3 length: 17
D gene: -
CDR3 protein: CATSRDGGTGALNEQFF
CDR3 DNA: TGTGCCACCAGCAGAGATGGCGGGACTGGTGCACTCAATGAGCAGTTCTTC

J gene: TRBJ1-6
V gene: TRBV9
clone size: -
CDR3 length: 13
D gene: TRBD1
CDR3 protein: CASSPGQDSPLHF
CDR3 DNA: TGTGCCAGCAGCCCTGGACAGGATTCACCCCTCCACTTT

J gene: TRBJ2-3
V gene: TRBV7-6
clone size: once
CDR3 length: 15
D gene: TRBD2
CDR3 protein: CASSSTSGVGGTQYF
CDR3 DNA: TGTGCCAGCAGCTCGACTAGTGGGGTGGGAGGGACGCAGTATTTT

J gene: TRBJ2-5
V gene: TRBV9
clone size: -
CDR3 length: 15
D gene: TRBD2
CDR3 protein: CASSPRTSGQETQYF
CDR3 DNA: TGTGCCAGCAGCCCCCGGACTAGCGGACAAGAGACCCAGTACTTC

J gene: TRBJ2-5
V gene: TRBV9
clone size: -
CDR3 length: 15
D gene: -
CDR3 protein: CASSVAVAGAETQYF
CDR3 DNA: TGTGCCAGCAGCGTAGCTGTCGCCGGTGCGGAGACCCAGTACTTC

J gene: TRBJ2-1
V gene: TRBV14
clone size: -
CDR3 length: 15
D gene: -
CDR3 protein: CASSHGGALYNEQFF
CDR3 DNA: TGTGCCAGCAGCCACGGTGGGGCCCTGTACAATGAGCAGTTCTTC

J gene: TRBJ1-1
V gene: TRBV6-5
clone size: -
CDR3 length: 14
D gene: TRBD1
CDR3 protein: CASSPGQTNTEAFF
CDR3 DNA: TGTGCCAGCAGTCCGGGACAGACGAACACTGAAGCTTTCTTT

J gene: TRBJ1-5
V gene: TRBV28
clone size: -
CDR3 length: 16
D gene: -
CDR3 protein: CASSLLGGFSNQPQHF
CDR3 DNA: TGTGCCAGCAGTTTACTGGGGGGGTTTAGCAATCAGCCCCAGCATTTT

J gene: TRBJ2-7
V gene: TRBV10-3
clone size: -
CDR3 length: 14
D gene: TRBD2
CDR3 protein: CAISLGSGGYEQYF
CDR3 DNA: TGTGCCATCAGTTTGGGCAGCGGGGGCTACGAGCAGTACTTC

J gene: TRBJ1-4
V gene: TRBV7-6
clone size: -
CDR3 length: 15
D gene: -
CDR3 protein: CASSQGGTSNEKLFF
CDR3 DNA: TGTGCCAGCAGCCAAGGGGGGACTAGTAATGAAAAACTGTTTTTT

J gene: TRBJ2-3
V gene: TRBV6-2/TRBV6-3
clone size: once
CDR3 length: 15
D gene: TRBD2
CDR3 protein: CASSPLLAGADTQYF
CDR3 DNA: TGTGCCAGCAGTCCACTACTAGCGGGAGCAGATACGCAGTATTTT

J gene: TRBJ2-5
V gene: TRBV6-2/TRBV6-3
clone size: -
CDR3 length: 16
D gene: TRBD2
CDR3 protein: CASSPRLAGDGETQYF
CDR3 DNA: TGTGCCAGCAGTCCAAGGCTAGCGGGAGATGGAGAGACCCAGTACTTC

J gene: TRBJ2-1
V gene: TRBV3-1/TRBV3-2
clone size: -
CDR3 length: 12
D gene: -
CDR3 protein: CASSQGRGEQFF
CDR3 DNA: TGTGCCAGCAGCCAAGGACGGGGTGAGCAGTTCTTC

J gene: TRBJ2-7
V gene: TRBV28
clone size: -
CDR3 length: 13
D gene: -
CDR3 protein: CASSLRGKYEQYF
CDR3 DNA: TGTGCCAGCAGTTTACGGGGAAAATACGAGCAGTACTTC

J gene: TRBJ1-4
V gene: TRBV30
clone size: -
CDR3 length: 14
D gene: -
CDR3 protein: CAWSGGRGNEKLFF
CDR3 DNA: TGTGCCTGGAGTGGGGGCAGGGGCAATGAAAAACTGTTTTTT

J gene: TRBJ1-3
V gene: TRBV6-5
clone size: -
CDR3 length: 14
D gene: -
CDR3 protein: CASSYAKSGNTIYF
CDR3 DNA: TGTGCCAGCAGTTACGCGAAGTCTGGAAACACCATATATTTT

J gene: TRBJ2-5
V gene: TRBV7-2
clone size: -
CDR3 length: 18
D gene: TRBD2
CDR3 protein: CASSLGGVAGAPQETQYF
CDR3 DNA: TGTGCCAGCAGCTTAGGGGGTGTAGCGGGAGCCCCGCAAGAGACCCAGTACTTC

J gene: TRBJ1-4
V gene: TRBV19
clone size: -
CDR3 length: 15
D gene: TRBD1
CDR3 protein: CASSPGQTSHEKLFF
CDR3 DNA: TGTGCCAGTAGTCCGGGACAGACCTCACATGAAAAACTGTTTTTT

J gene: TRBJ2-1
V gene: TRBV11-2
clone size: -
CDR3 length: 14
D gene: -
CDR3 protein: CASSLVGTGEEQFF
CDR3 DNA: TGTGCCAGCAGCTTAGTAGGAACCGGGGAGGAGCAGTTCTTC

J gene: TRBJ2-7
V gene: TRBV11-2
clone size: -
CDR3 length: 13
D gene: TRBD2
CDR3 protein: CASRTSATYEQYF
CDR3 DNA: TGTGCCAGCCGGACTAGCGCAACCTACGAGCAGTACTTC

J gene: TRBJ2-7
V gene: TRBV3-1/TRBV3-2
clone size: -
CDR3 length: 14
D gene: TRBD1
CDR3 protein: CASSLGQGASEQYF
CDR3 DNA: TGTGCCAGCAGCCTCGGACAGGGGGCGAGCGAGCAGTACTTC

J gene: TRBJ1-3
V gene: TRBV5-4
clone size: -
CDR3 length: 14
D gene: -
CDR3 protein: CASSYRGDGNTIYF
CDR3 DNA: TGTGCCAGCAGCTACCGGGGAGACGGAAACACCATATATTTT

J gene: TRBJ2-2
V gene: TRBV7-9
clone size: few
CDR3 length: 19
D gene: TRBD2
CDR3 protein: CASSPGTSGSIANTGELFF
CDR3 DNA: TGTGCCAGCAGCCCCGGGACTAGCGGGAGTATAGCGAACACCGGGGAGCTGTTTTTT

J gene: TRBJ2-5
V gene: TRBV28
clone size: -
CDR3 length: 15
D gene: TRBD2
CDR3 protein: CASSRFGLAGETQYF
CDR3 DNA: TGTGCCAGCAGTAGATTCGGACTAGCGGGGGAGACCCAGTACTTC

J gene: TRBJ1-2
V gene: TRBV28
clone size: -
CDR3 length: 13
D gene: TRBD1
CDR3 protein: CASIEGAGYGYTF
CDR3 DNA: TGTGCCAGCATAGAGGGGGCCGGCTATGGCTACACCTTC

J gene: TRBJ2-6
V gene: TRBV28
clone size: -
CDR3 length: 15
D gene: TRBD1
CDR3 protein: CASRVQGAGANVLTF
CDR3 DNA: TGTGCCAGCAGGGTACAGGGGGCCGGGGCCAACGTCCTGACTTTC

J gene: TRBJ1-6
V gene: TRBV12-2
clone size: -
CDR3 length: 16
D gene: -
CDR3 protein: CASRFGDRAYNSPLHF
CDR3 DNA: TGTGCAAGTCGCTTCGGGGACAGGGCTTACAATTCACCCCTCCACTTT

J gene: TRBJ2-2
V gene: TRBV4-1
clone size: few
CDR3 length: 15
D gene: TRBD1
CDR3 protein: CASSRSDRGTGELFF
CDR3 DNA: TGCGCCAGCAGCCGATCCGACAGGGGGACCGGGGAGCTGTTTTTT

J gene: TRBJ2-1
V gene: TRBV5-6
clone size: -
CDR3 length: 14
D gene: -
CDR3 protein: CASSLAGLYNEQFF
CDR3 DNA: TGTGCCAGCAGCTTGGCTGGACTGTACAATGAGCAGTTCTTC

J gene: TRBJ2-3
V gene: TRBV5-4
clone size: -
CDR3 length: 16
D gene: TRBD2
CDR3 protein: CASSLGVAGGTDTQYF
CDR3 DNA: TGTGCCAGCAGCTTGGGGGTAGCGGGAGGCACAGATACGCAGTATTTT

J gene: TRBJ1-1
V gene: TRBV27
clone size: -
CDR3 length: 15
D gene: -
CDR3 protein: CASSSTQGANTEAFF
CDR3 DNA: TGTGCCAGCAGTTCAACACAGGGTGCTAACACTGAAGCTTTCTTT

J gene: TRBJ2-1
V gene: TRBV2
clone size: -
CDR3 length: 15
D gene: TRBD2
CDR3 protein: CASSDLREIYNEQFF
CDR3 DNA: TGTGCCAGCAGTGATTTGCGGGAGATTTACAATGAGCAGTTCTTC

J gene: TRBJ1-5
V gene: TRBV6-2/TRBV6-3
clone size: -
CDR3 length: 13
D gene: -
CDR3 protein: CASSSRTAQPQHF
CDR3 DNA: TGTGCCAGCAGCTCTAGGACAGCGCAGCCCCAGCATTTT

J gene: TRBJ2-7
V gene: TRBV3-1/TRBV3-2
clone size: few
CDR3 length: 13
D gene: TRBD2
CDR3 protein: CAAGGGSVYEQYF
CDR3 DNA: TGTGCCGCGGGCGGCGGGAGTGTCTACGAGCAGTACTTC